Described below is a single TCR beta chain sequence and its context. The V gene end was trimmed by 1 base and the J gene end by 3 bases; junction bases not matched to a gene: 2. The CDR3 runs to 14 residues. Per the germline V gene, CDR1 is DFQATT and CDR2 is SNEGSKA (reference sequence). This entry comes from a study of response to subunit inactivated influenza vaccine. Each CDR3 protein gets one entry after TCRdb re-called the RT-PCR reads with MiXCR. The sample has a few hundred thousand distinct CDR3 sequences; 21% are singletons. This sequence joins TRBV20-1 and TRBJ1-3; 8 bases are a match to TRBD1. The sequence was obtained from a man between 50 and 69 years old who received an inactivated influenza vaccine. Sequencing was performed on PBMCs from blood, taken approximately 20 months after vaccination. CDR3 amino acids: CSARAGGYGNTIYF. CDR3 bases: TGCAGTGCTAGAGCAGGGGGCTATGGAAACACCATATATTTT.